These T cell receptor beta chains were read from a single sample in a study of T cells in Graves' hyperthyroidism and ophthalmopathy. MiXCR, run by TCRdb on the multiplex PCR reads, gives a single entry per CDR3 protein. This sample carries around 100,000 distinct CDR3 sequences, over 45% of them seen once, and the ten largest clones take 26%. Sequences were obtained from blood. These receptors originate from a middle-aged man with Graves' hyperthyroidism. Both conserved end residues are part of each CDR3. D genes are given only for firm matches. Expanded clones are given a class, and other clones once, few, many or no size at all.

d_call: .
clone_size: .
v_call: TRBV5-8
j_call: TRBJ2-5
cdr3_nt: TGTGCCAGCAGCCCATGGGACGGGGGCGATCGGGAGACCCAGTACTTC
cdr3_aa: CASSPWDGGDRETQYF

d_call: .
clone_size: few
v_call: TRBV19
j_call: TRBJ2-2
cdr3_nt: TGTGCCAGCAGCTGGGGATCCCCGAACACCGGGGAGCTGTTTTTT
cdr3_aa: CASSWGSPNTGELFF

d_call: .
clone_size: .
v_call: TRBV5-1
j_call: TRBJ2-7
cdr3_nt: TGCGCCAGCAGCTTGGGAGGCCTTGCCGAGCAGTACTTC
cdr3_aa: CASSLGGLAEQYF

d_call: TRBD2
clone_size: .
v_call: TRBV4-3
j_call: TRBJ2-2
cdr3_nt: TGCGCCAGCAGCCATGATCCTAGCGGGGGGGCCGGGGGGCTGTTTTTT
cdr3_aa: CASSHDPSGGAGGLFF

d_call: TRBD1
clone_size: .
v_call: TRBV20-1
j_call: TRBJ2-2
cdr3_nt: TGCAGTGCCGGGACAGTTGCCCCTTACACCGGGGAGCTGTTCTTT
cdr3_aa: CSAGTVAPYTGELFF

d_call: .
clone_size: many
v_call: TRBV5-1
j_call: TRBJ1-2
cdr3_nt: TGCGCCAGCAGCCATGGGGCTCTAGGTTATGGCTACACCTTC
cdr3_aa: CASSHGALGYGYTF

d_call: .
clone_size: many
v_call: TRBV20-1
j_call: TRBJ2-7
cdr3_nt: TGCAGTGCTAGGATTGGGGTGCGGAACGAGCAGTACTTC
cdr3_aa: CSARIGVRNEQYF

d_call: .
clone_size: .
v_call: TRBV2
j_call: TRBJ2-5
cdr3_nt: TGTGCCAGTCAACGGGATTGGGGAGAGACCCAGTACTTC
cdr3_aa: CASQRDWGETQYF

d_call: TRBD1
clone_size: .
v_call: TRBV2
j_call: TRBJ2-7
cdr3_nt: TGTGCCAGCAGGCAGGGGCAGGGGGCCCACGAGCAGTACTTC
cdr3_aa: CASRQGQGAHEQYF

d_call: TRBD2
clone_size: many
v_call: TRBV6-2/TRBV6-3
j_call: TRBJ2-7
cdr3_nt: TGTGCCAGCAGTTCACCTAGCGGAAACTCCTACGAGCAGTACTTC
cdr3_aa: CASSSPSGNSYEQYF

d_call: .
clone_size: .
v_call: TRBV10-1
j_call: TRBJ1-1
cdr3_nt: TGCGCCAGCAGTGAGTCGATTGGGTACACTGAAGCTTTCTTT
cdr3_aa: CASSESIGYTEAFF

d_call: TRBD2
clone_size: few
v_call: TRBV6-5
j_call: TRBJ2-1
cdr3_nt: TGTGCCAGCAGTTACTCGAAGAACGGGGGGGCCTTTGAGCAGTTCTTC
cdr3_aa: CASSYSKNGGAFEQFF

d_call: .
clone_size: many
v_call: TRBV20-1
j_call: TRBJ2-1
cdr3_nt: TGCAGTGCCTCTAGCGTAAATGAGCAGTTCTTC
cdr3_aa: CSASSVNEQFF

d_call: TRBD2
clone_size: many
v_call: TRBV5-1
j_call: TRBJ2-1
cdr3_nt: TGCGCCAGCAGCAAGCTAGCGGTCGATACCTACAATGAGCAGTTCTTC
cdr3_aa: CASSKLAVDTYNEQFF

d_call: TRBD1
clone_size: many
v_call: TRBV12-3/TRBV12-4
j_call: TRBJ2-1
cdr3_nt: TGTGCCAGCAGTCCTGACAGGGGCCAAAGCAATGAGCAGTTCTTC
cdr3_aa: CASSPDRGQSNEQFF